This T cell receptor (beta chain) originates from a study of CD8 T cells in ankylosing spondylitis. Broader study findings: Ankylosing spondylitis blood seemed to carry a telltale TCR beta motif made of under 10 highly homologous variants. Clones tied to disease were said to be significantly enriched in matched ankylosing spondylitis synovial fluid. Disease-linked clones had a CD8+ phenotype and relatively low frequency in peripheral blood.

CDR1 and CDR2 (germline): SEHNR, FQNEAQ (reference sequence). This CDR3 is 13 amino acids long. V was cut by 3 bases and J by 1 base, with 5 bases left in between. TCRdb analysed the 5' RACE reads with MiXCR anew, one entry per CDR3 protein. This table holds approximately 240,000 distinct CDR3 sequences, under 30% found once. There are many counts of this clonotype. What it binds is unknown. This TCR derives from a male donor with ankylosing spondylitis or in good health (not recorded which). The rearrangement joins TRBV7-9 to TRBJ2-3; D not certain. The sample taken for sequencing was blood, either unsorted or a sorted T cell fraction (not recorded which). CDR3 nucleotides: TGTGCCAGCAGCTTCTTTGGCACAGATACGCAGTATTTT. Translating it yields CASSFFGTDTQYF.